This is a list of T cell receptor beta chains from one sample in a study of CD8 T cells in ankylosing spondylitis. TCRdb re-called the 5' RACE reads with MiXCR, one entry per CDR3 protein. The table includes fewer than 200,000 distinct CDR3 sequences, 15% to 20% detected once. The sequencing sample was made of blood, either unsorted or a sorted T cell fraction (not recorded which). All receptors come from a male donor aged 10-30 years with ankylosing spondylitis or in good health (not recorded which). The CDR3 runs from the conserved cysteine through the conserved F or W. Fields, in order: D gene, J gene, V gene, CDR3 length, clone size, CDR3 DNA, CDR3 protein. The D gene is left open where the match is weak. Where a row states a size, it is once, few, many or the class of an expanded clone; other rows omit it.

d_gene: NA; j_gene: TRBJ2-5; v_gene: TRBV11-2; len: 14; abundance: many; CDR3nt: TGTGCCAGCAGCTTGGAATTCGGGGAAGAGACCCAGTACTTC; CDR3aa: CASSLEFGEETQYF
d_gene: NA; j_gene: TRBJ1-1; v_gene: TRBV27; len: 15; abundance: many; CDR3nt: TGTGCCAGCAGTACCGGCACACAGGTTTACACTGAAGCTTTCTTT; CDR3aa: CASSTGTQVYTEAFF
d_gene: NA; j_gene: TRBJ2-5; v_gene: TRBV6-5; len: 14; abundance: many; CDR3nt: TGTGCCAGCAGCCCGACAGGTCGCCAAGAGACCCAGTACTTC; CDR3aa: CASSPTGRQETQYF
d_gene: TRBD1; j_gene: TRBJ1-1; v_gene: TRBV28; len: 15; abundance: many; CDR3nt: TGTGCCAGCAGTTTGCCGGGACAGCTAAACACTGAAGCTTTCTTT; CDR3aa: CASSLPGQLNTEAFF
d_gene: NA; j_gene: TRBJ2-3; v_gene: TRBV6-4; len: 14; abundance: few; CDR3nt: TGTGCCAGCAGGGACTACCCTAGCACAGATACGCAGTATTTT; CDR3aa: CASRDYPSTDTQYF
d_gene: TRBD2; j_gene: TRBJ2-5; v_gene: TRBV12-3/TRBV12-4; len: 14; abundance: many; CDR3nt: TGTGCCAGCAGGGCTAGCGGACCTAAAGAGACCCAGTACTTC; CDR3aa: CASRASGPKETQYF
d_gene: TRBD1; j_gene: TRBJ1-5; v_gene: TRBV7-2; len: 15; abundance: NA; CDR3nt: TGTGCCAGCAGCACATCAGGGGGCAGCAATCAGCCCCAGCATTTT; CDR3aa: CASSTSGGSNQPQHF
d_gene: NA; j_gene: TRBJ2-7; v_gene: TRBV27; len: 17; abundance: many; CDR3nt: TGTGCCAGGGGGATGCCCAGGACAGTTTTCCATTCCTACGAGCAGTACTTC; CDR3aa: CARGMPRTVFHSYEQYF
d_gene: NA; j_gene: TRBJ2-3; v_gene: TRBV29-1; len: 10; abundance: NA; CDR3nt: TGCAGCGTTGTTACAGATACGCAGTATTTT; CDR3aa: CSVVTDTQYF
d_gene: NA; j_gene: TRBJ2-3; v_gene: TRBV5-1; len: 13; abundance: many; CDR3nt: TGCGCCAGCAGCTTCGCTCGGTTAGATACGCAGTATTTT; CDR3aa: CASSFARLDTQYF
d_gene: NA; j_gene: TRBJ2-1; v_gene: TRBV5-1; len: 15; abundance: many; CDR3nt: TGCGCCAGCAGCCCCACAGGCTTCTCCTACAATGAGCAGTTCTTC; CDR3aa: CASSPTGFSYNEQFF
d_gene: NA; j_gene: TRBJ2-3; v_gene: TRBV2; len: 13; abundance: many; CDR3nt: TGTGCCAGCACCCAGGAGAGCACAGATACGCAGTATTTT; CDR3aa: CASTQESTDTQYF
d_gene: TRBD2; j_gene: TRBJ2-3; v_gene: TRBV12-3/TRBV12-4; len: 15; abundance: many; CDR3nt: TGTGCCAGCAGTTCACTAGCGGGAGGGTCAGATACGCAGTATTTT; CDR3aa: CASSSLAGGSDTQYF
d_gene: NA; j_gene: TRBJ2-3; v_gene: TRBV5-1; len: 16; abundance: many; CDR3nt: TGCGCCAGCAGCTTGGCCAGCACAGGGAGGGGAGATACGCAGTATTTT; CDR3aa: CASSLASTGRGDTQYF
d_gene: TRBD1; j_gene: TRBJ1-1; v_gene: TRBV27; len: 16; abundance: NA; CDR3nt: TGTGCCAAAAAACGGTCCCGGGACAGGGGTGACACTGAAGCTTTCTTT; CDR3aa: CAKKRSRDRGDTEAFF
d_gene: TRBD2; j_gene: TRBJ2-1; v_gene: TRBV12-3/TRBV12-4; len: 14; abundance: many; CDR3nt: TGTGCCAGCAGTTTTTCTAGCGGATACAATGAGCAGTTCTTC; CDR3aa: CASSFSSGYNEQFF
d_gene: TRBD2; j_gene: TRBJ2-5; v_gene: TRBV12-3/TRBV12-4; len: 14; abundance: many; CDR3nt: TGTGCCAGCAGTTTGGCGGGAGGGCAAGAGACCCAGTACTTC; CDR3aa: CASSLAGGQETQYF
d_gene: TRBD1; j_gene: TRBJ2-2; v_gene: TRBV11-3; len: 15; abundance: many; CDR3nt: TGTGCCAGCACCATATTGACAGGGGGCACCGGGGAGCTGTTTTTT; CDR3aa: CASTILTGGTGELFF
d_gene: NA; j_gene: TRBJ2-6; v_gene: TRBV11-2; len: 19; abundance: many; CDR3nt: TGTGCCAGCAGGATCGGTCGGGGGCAAATACCTTCTGGGGCCAACGTCCTGACTTTC; CDR3aa: CASRIGRGQIPSGANVLTF
d_gene: TRBD1; j_gene: TRBJ1-3; v_gene: TRBV20-1; len: 14; abundance: many; CDR3nt: TGCAGTGCTAGGGGCAGGGGGCAGTTTAACACCATATATTTT; CDR3aa: CSARGRGQFNTIYF
d_gene: NA; j_gene: TRBJ2-5; v_gene: TRBV18; len: 13; abundance: many; CDR3nt: TGTGCCAGCTCAGGAGGCGGCCTAGAGACCCAGTACTTC; CDR3aa: CASSGGGLETQYF
d_gene: TRBD2; j_gene: TRBJ2-2; v_gene: TRBV4-3; len: 17; abundance: many; CDR3nt: TGCGCCAGCAGCGAGAAACCGGGACTAGCAGCCCACCGGGAGCTGTTTTTT; CDR3aa: CASSEKPGLAAHRELFF
d_gene: NA; j_gene: TRBJ2-1; v_gene: TRBV10-2; len: 16; abundance: NA; CDR3nt: TGCGCCAGCAGTGAGGTGGAGCGGTCAGGGTTCCATGAGCAGTTCTTC; CDR3aa: CASSEVERSGFHEQFF
d_gene: NA; j_gene: TRBJ2-3; v_gene: TRBV12-3/TRBV12-4; len: 13; abundance: many; CDR3nt: TGTGCCAGCAGTTTTGGAGGGGAGGATACGCAGTATTTT; CDR3aa: CASSFGGEDTQYF
d_gene: TRBD1; j_gene: TRBJ2-7; v_gene: TRBV7-9; len: 14; abundance: many; CDR3nt: TGTGCCAGCAGCTTAAGGCAGGGGGCCTACGAGCAGTACTTC; CDR3aa: CASSLRQGAYEQYF
d_gene: NA; j_gene: TRBJ2-3; v_gene: TRBV19; len: 12; abundance: NA; CDR3nt: TGTGCCAGTAGTCGAGTCCAGGATACGCAGTATTTT; CDR3aa: CASSRVQDTQYF
d_gene: TRBD1; j_gene: TRBJ2-4; v_gene: TRBV12-3/TRBV12-4; len: 14; abundance: many; CDR3nt: TGTGCCAGCAGTCTCGCCGGGACAGCTAACATTCAGTACTTC; CDR3aa: CASSLAGTANIQYF
d_gene: NA; j_gene: TRBJ2-3; v_gene: TRBV18; len: 13; abundance: many; CDR3nt: TGTGCCAGCTTACCTTACGGGGGCGATACGCAGTATTTT; CDR3aa: CASLPYGGDTQYF
d_gene: TRBD1; j_gene: TRBJ2-5; v_gene: TRBV18; len: 14; abundance: many; CDR3nt: TGTGCCAGCTCACATGACAGGGGCCAAGAGACCCAGTACTTC; CDR3aa: CASSHDRGQETQYF
d_gene: NA; j_gene: TRBJ2-7; v_gene: TRBV29-1; len: 15; abundance: many; CDR3nt: TGCAGCGTTGAATACCGGGACACGAGCTCCTACGAGCAGTACTTC; CDR3aa: CSVEYRDTSSYEQYF
d_gene: TRBD2; j_gene: TRBJ2-1; v_gene: TRBV29-1; len: 13; abundance: NA; CDR3nt: TGCAGCGCAAGGACTAGCGGGACTAGCGAGCAGTTCTTC; CDR3aa: CSARTSGTSEQFF
d_gene: TRBD2; j_gene: TRBJ2-3; v_gene: TRBV29-1; len: 13; abundance: NA; CDR3nt: TGCAGCGGTCTAGCGGGAGGCACAGATACGCAGTATTTT; CDR3aa: CSGLAGGTDTQYF
d_gene: TRBD2; j_gene: TRBJ2-1; v_gene: TRBV29-1; len: 14; abundance: many; CDR3nt: TGCAGCGTTGGATATAGCGGGAGCTACAATGAGCAGTTCTTC; CDR3aa: CSVGYSGSYNEQFF
d_gene: TRBD2; j_gene: TRBJ2-1; v_gene: TRBV10-3; len: 13; abundance: many; CDR3nt: TGTGCCTCGCGACGGGAGGGAAACAATGAGCAGTTCTTC; CDR3aa: CASRREGNNEQFF
d_gene: NA; j_gene: TRBJ2-1; v_gene: TRBV7-8; len: 13; abundance: NA; CDR3nt: TGTGCCGGGGGAGCTGACACCTACAATGAGCAGTTCTTC; CDR3aa: CAGGADTYNEQFF
d_gene: NA; j_gene: TRBJ1-1; v_gene: TRBV11-3; len: 15; abundance: NA; CDR3nt: TGTGCCAGCAGCCTTAGCGGGGGGCGACCCACTGAAGCTTTCTTT; CDR3aa: CASSLSGGRPTEAFF
d_gene: NA; j_gene: TRBJ2-1; v_gene: TRBV4-2; len: 13; abundance: few; CDR3nt: TGTGCCAGCAGCCAACTTTCCGGCAATGAGCAGTTCTTC; CDR3aa: CASSQLSGNEQFF
d_gene: NA; j_gene: TRBJ1-1; v_gene: TRBV6-4; len: 14; abundance: many; CDR3nt: TGTGCCAGCAGTGAGGCGGGGGGAGACACTGAAGCTTTCTTT; CDR3aa: CASSEAGGDTEAFF
d_gene: NA; j_gene: TRBJ2-5; v_gene: TRBV24-1; len: 14; abundance: many; CDR3nt: TGTGCCACCAGTGATGGTCCCGCGAAGGAGACCCAGTACTTC; CDR3aa: CATSDGPAKETQYF
d_gene: NA; j_gene: TRBJ1-1; v_gene: TRBV6-1; len: 15; abundance: many; CDR3nt: TGTGCCAGCAGGAAAACTACAGGGAGGAACACTGAAGCTTTCTTT; CDR3aa: CASRKTTGRNTEAFF
d_gene: TRBD1; j_gene: TRBJ2-5; v_gene: TRBV20-1; len: 14; abundance: many; CDR3nt: TGCAGTGCGAGGTCCAGGGGGCGTTGGGAGACCCAGTACTTC; CDR3aa: CSARSRGRWETQYF
d_gene: NA; j_gene: TRBJ1-2; v_gene: TRBV6-2/TRBV6-3; len: 14; abundance: NA; CDR3nt: TGTGCCAGCAGGGGGGCGGCAGACAGCTATGGCTACACCTTC; CDR3aa: CASRGAADSYGYTF
d_gene: NA; j_gene: TRBJ2-1; v_gene: TRBV15; len: 15; abundance: many; CDR3nt: TGTGCCACCAGCAGAGATCACGGGCAATACAATGAGCAGTTCTTC; CDR3aa: CATSRDHGQYNEQFF
d_gene: NA; j_gene: TRBJ2-5; v_gene: TRBV20-1; len: 13; abundance: NA; CDR3nt: TGCAGTGCTAGAGATGCTAGCCGGAAGACCCAGTACTTC; CDR3aa: CSARDASRKTQYF